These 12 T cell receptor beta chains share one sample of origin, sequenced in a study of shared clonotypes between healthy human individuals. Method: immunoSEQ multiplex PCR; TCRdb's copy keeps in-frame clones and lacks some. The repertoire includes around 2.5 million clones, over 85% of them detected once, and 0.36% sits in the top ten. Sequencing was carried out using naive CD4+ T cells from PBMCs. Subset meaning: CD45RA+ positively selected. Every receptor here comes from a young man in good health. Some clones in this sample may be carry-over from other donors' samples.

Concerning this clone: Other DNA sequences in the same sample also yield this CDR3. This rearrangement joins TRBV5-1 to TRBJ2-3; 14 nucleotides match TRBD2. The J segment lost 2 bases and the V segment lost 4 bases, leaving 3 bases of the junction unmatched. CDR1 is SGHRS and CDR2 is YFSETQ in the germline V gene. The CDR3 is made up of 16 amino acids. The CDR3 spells CASSQGLAGVTDTQYF. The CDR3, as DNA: TGCGCCAGCAGCCAGGGACTAGCGGGAGTCACAGATACGCAGTATTTT.

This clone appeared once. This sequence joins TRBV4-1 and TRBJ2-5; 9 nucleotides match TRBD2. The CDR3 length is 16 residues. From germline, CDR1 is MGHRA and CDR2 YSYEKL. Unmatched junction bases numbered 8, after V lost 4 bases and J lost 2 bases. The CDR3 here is CASSPTRLAAQETQYF. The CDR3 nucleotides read TGCGCCAGCAGCCCAACACGACTAGCGGCGCAAGAGACCCAGTACTTC.

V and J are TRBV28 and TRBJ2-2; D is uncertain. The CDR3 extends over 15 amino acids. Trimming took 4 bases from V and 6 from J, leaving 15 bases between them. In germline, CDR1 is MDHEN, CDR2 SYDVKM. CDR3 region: CASSSLAVNAGELFF. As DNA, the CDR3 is TGTGCCAGCAGTTCACTCGCGGTTAACGCCGGGGAGCTGTTTTTT.

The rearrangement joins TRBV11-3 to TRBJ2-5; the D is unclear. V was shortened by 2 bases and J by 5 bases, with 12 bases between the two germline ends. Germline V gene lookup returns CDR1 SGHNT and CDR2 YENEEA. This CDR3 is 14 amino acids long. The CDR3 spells CASSLSFRPETQYF. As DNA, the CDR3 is TGTGCCAGCAGCTTATCGTTTCGGCCCGAGACCCAGTACTTC.

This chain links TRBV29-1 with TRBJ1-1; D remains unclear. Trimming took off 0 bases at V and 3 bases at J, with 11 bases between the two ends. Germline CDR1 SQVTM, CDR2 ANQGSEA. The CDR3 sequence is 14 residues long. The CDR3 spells CSVEDRGRYTEAFF. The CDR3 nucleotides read TGCAGCGTTGAAGATAGAGGGAGGTACACTGAAGCTTTCTTT.

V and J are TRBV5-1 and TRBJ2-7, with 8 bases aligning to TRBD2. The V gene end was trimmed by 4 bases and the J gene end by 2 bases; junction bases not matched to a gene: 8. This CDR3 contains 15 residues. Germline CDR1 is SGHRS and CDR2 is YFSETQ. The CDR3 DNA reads TGCGCCAGCAGCATCCAAGCGGGAGTCCCCTACGAGCAGTACTTC. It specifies CASSIQAGVPYEQYF.

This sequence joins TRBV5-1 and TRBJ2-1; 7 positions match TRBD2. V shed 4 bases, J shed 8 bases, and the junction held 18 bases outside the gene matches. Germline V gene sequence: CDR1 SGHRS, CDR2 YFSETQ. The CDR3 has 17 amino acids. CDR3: CASSRSTSQLARHEQFF. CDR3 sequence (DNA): TGCGCCAGCAGCCGCTCCACTTCCCAACTAGCGCGCCATGAGCAGTTCTTC. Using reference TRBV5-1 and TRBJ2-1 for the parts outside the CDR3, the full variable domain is KAGVTQTPRYLIKTRGQQVTLSCSPISGHRSVSWYQQTPGQGLQFLFEYFSETQRNKGNFPGRFSGRQFSNSRSEMNVSTLELGDSALYLCASSRSTSQLARHEQFFGPGTRLTVL.

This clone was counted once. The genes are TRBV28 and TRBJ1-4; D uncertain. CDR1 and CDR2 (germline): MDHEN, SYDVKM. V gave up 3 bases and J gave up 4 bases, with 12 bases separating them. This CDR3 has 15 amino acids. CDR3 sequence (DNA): TGTGCCAGCAGTTTCGATCGCCGAAGTAATGAAAAACTGTTTTTT. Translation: CASSFDRRSNEKLFF.

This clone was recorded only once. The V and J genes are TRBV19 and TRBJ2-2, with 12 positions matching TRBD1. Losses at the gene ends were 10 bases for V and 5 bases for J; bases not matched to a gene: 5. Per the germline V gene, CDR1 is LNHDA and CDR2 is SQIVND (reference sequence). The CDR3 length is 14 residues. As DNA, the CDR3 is TGTGCCACCCCGGGACAGGGGGCGACCGGGGAGCTGTTTTTT. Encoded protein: CATPGQGATGELFF.

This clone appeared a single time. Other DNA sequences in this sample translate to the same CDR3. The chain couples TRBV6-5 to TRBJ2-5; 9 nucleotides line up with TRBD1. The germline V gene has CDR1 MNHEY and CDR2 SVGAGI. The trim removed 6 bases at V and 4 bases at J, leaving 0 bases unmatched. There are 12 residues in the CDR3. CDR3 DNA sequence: TGTGCCAGCAGGGACAGGGGAGAGACCCAGTACTTC. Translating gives CASRDRGETQYF.

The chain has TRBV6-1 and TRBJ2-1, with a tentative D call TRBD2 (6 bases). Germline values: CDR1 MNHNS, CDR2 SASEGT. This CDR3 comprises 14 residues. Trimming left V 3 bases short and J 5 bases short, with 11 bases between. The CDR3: CASSDGRGDNEQFF. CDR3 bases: TGTGCCAGCAGTGACGGGAGAGGGGACAATGAGCAGTTCTTC.

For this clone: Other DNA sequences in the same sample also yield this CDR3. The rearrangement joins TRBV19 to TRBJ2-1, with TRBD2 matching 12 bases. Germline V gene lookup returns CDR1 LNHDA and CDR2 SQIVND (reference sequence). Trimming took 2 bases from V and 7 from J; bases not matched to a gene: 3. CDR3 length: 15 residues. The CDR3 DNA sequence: TGTGCCAGTAGTATACGGGGACTAGCGGGTAATGAGCAGTTCTTC. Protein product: CASSIRGLAGNEQFF. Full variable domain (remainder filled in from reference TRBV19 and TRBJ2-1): DGGITQSPKYLFRKEGQNVTLSCEQNLNHDAMYWYRQDPGQGLRLIYYSQIVNDFQKGDIAEGYSVSREKKESFPLTVTSAQKNPTAFYLCASSIRGLAGNEQFFGPGTRLTVL.